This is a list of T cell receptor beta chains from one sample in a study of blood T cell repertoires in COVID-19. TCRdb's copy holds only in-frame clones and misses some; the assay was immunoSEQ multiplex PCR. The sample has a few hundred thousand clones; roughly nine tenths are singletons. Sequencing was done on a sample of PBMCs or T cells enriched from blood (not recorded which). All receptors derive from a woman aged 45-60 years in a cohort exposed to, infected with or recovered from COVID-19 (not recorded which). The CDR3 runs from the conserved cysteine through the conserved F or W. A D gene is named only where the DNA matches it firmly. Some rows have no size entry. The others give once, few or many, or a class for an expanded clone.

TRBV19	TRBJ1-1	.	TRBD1	CASSIVEEGAGEAFF	TGTGCCAGTAGTATAGTCGAGGAGGGGGCGGGTGAAGCTTTCTTT
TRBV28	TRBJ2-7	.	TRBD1	CARIGTGGTYEQYF	TGTGCCAGGATAGGGACAGGGGGAACCTACGAGCAGTACTTC
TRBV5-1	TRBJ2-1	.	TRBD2	CASSVLAGLVEQFF	TGCGCCAGCAGCGTACTAGCGGGGTTGGTTGAGCAGTTCTTC
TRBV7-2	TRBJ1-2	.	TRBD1	CASSLGGQATYGYTF	TGTGCCAGCAGCTTAGGAGGACAGGCGACCTATGGCTACACCTTC
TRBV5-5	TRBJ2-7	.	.	CASSLGAGTPYEQYF	TGTGCCAGCAGCTTGGGGGCCGGGACACCCTACGAGCAGTACTTC
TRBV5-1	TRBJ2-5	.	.	CASSLGGVVETQYF	TGCGCCAGCAGCTTAGGGGGGGTTGTTGAGACCCAGTACTTC
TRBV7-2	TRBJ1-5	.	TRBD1	CASSLAGTGNNQPQHF	TGTGCCAGCAGCTTAGCCGGGACAGGGAACAATCAGCCCCAGCATTTT
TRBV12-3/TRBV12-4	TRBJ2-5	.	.	CASSLGYQETQYF	TGTGCCAGCAGTCTGGGCTACCAAGAGACCCAGTACTTC
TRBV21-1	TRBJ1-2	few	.	CASSGTLFGENIYGYTF	TGTGCCAGCAGCGGGACATTGTTTGGGGAAAATATCTATGGCTACACCTTC
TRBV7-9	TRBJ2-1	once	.	CASSLGLGGNEQFF	TGTGCCAGCAGCTTAGGGTTGGGGGGCAATGAGCAGTTCTTC
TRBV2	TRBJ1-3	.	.	CASRGSSGNTIYF	TGTGCCAGCAGGGGGAGCTCTGGAAACACCATATATTTT
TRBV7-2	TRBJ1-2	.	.	CASSFSGGTYGYTF	TGTGCCAGCAGCTTCTCGGGAGGGACCTATGGCTACACCTTC
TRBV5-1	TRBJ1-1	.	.	CASSGFSVTEAFF	TGCGCCAGCAGCGGTTTCAGTGTCACTGAAGCTTTCTTT
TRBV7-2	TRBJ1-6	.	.	CASSLEAGIGNSPLHF	TGTGCCAGCAGCTTAGAGGCGGGAATTGGTAATTCACCCCTCCACTTT
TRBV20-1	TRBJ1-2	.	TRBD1	CSANRGGGYTF	TGCAGTGCTAACAGGGGGGGAGGCTACACCTTC
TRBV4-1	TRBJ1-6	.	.	CASSQTGGSSYNSPLHF	TGCGCCAGCAGCCAGACCGGGGGTAGCTCCTATAATTCACCCCTCCACTTT
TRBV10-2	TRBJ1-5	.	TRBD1	CASSELTRQGQPQHF	TGCGCCAGCAGTGAGTTGACTCGACAGGGCCAGCCCCAGCATTTT
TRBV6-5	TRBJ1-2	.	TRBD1	CASRETGGNGYTF	TGTGCCAGCAGGGAGACAGGGGGCAATGGCTACACCTTC
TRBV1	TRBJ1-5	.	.	CTSSQESGNQPQHF	TGCACCAGCAGCCAGGAGTCAGGGAATCAGCCCCAGCATTTT
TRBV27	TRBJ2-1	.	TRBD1	CASIYGRQGANEQFF	TGTGCCAGCATCTACGGGCGACAGGGGGCGAATGAGCAGTTCTTC
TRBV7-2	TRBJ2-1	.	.	CASSLLAQGYNEQFF	TGTGCCAGCAGCTTATTAGCACAGGGTTACAATGAGCAGTTCTTC
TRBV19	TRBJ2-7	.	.	CATQDAGGIGEQYF	TGTGCCACCCAGGACGCAGGGGGGATAGGCGAGCAGTACTTC
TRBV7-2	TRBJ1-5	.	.	CASSTYDQPQHF	TGTGCCAGCAGCACCTACGATCAGCCCCAGCATTTT
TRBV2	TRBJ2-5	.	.	CASTEGAGVQETQYF	TGTGCCAGCACCGAAGGAGCAGGGGTCCAAGAGACCCAGTACTTC
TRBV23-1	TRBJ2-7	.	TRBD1	CASSQWDRGLTYEQYF	TGCGCCAGCAGTCAATGGGACAGGGGCCTAACCTACGAGCAGTACTTC
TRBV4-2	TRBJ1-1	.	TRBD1	CASSQKDRADTEAFF	TGTGCCAGCAGCCAGAAGGACAGGGCGGACACTGAAGCTTTCTTT
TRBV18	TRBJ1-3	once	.	CASRAGSGNTIYF	TGTGCCAGCCGGGCGGGTTCTGGAAACACCATATATTTT
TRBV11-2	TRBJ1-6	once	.	CASSRVAYNSPLHF	TGTGCCAGCAGCCGGGTGGCCTATAATTCACCCCTCCACTTT
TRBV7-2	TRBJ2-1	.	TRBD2	CASGLAGGLNEQFF	TGTGCCAGCGGATTAGCGGGGGGGCTTAATGAGCAGTTCTTC
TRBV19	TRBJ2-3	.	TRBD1	CASTKTGSGDTQYF	TGTGCCAGCACGAAGACAGGGAGTGGAGATACGCAGTATTTT
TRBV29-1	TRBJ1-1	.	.	CSVERGGGFTEAFF	TGCAGCGTTGAACGGGGGGGAGGGTTCACTGAAGCTTTCTTT
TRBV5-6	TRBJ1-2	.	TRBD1	CASSYDRGNYGYTF	TGTGCCAGCAGCTACGACAGGGGCAACTATGGCTACACCTTC
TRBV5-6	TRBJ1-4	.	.	CASSWGPVQATNEKLFF	TGTGCCAGCAGCTGGGGGCCAGTCCAAGCAACTAATGAAAAACTGTTTTTT
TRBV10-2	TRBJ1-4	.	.	CASRAGPNEKLFF	TGCGCCAGCAGAGCAGGTCCCAATGAAAAACTGTTTTTT
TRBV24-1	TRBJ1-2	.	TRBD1	CATSDPGQGVDGYTF	TGTGCCACCAGTGATCCGGGACAGGGAGTGGATGGCTACACCTTC